The source of this TCR beta chain is a study of T cells in Graves' hyperthyroidism and ophthalmopathy. Looking at the study overall: Blood was drawn when the patient was first diagnosed and still untreated. Study results and caveats: Onset of ophthalmopathy came a median roughly 6.4 months after the model predicted it.

Amplified TCR beta CDR3 regions derived from RNA transcripts. TCR CDR3 regions were first amplified by RT-PCR with HTBI primers. TCRdb called the multiplex PCR reads again in MiXCR, with one record for every CDR3 protein. The table lists around 290,000 distinct CDR3 sequences, more than 15% of them singletons. Worth noting for this clonotype: Its antigen is currently unknown.

The V and J ends lost 6 bases and 9 bases respectively, with 18 bases between them. This CDR3 is 13 amino acids long. The sequence was collected from a woman aged 60-75 years with Graves' ophthalmopathy. Source material: blood. The genes are TRBV12-3 or TRBV12-4 and TRBJ2-7; D call uncertain. CDR3 coding DNA: TGTGCCAGCAGCATCTCTGGGTTCAGGCGGCAGTACTTC. This translates into CASSISGFRRQYF.